These 8 T cell receptor beta chains were sequenced from one sample in a study of T cells in tumors after PD-1 blockade (dated by TCRdb to between 2017 and 2020). Receptor libraries were prepared by the immunoSEQ multiplex PCR assay. Held by TCRdb, this immuneACCESS table contains in-frame sequences only and omits some clones. Under half of the omission traces to an unresolved V gene where checked; the cause of the rest is unknown. The sample includes tens of thousands of clones, with about 74% observed a single time. Clones ranked in the top ten supply 4.7% of the sample. Reading the label with the study, this specimen's time point is: after anti-PD-1 therapy. Sequencing was performed on PBMCs, taken after anti-PD-1 treatment. The receptors come from a human donor with basal cell carcinoma.

This chain links TRBV25-1 with TRBJ1-1; no firm D call. There are 14 residues in the CDR3. Per the germline V gene, CDR1 is MGHDK and CDR2 is SYGVNS. Between the trimmed V and J ends, which lost 2 bases and 1 base, there was a span of 8 bases. CDR3 amino acids: CASSEPGTNTEAFF. Here the CDR3 DNA reads TGTGCCAGCAGTGAACCCGGTACGAACACTGAAGCTTTCTTT.

For this clone: Distinct nucleotide sequences in the sample also encode this CDR3. This sequence joins TRBV30 and TRBJ1-3; D perhaps matches TRBD1 (5 bases). The V gene lost 0 bases and the J gene lost 0 bases, with 9 bases spanning the gap. This CDR3 has 15 residues. The V gene's germline CDR1 is GTSNPN and CDR2 SVGIG (reference sequence). CDR3 region: CAWSVGGSSGNTIYF. The CDR3 nucleotides read TGTGCCTGGAGTGTGGGGGGTTCCTCTGGAAACACCATATATTTT.

Points on this clone: A junction end diverges from the germline sequence, so it may reflect a read error. This sequence joins TRBV30 and TRBJ1-3; D gene unclear. Germline CDR1 and CDR2: GTSNPN and SVGIG (reference sequence). This CDR3 spans 11 amino acids. The chain's CDR3 is CARSEGNTIYF. The CDR3 DNA is TGTGCCCGGAGTGAGGGAAACACCATATATTTT.

The chain is built from TRBV5-1 and TRBJ1-5, with D perhaps matching TRBD1 (5 bases). Germline lookup yields CDR1 SGHRS and CDR2 YFSETQ. V dropped 0 bases and J dropped 7 bases, with 14 bases sitting between them. This CDR3 is built from 15 residues. The CDR3 DNA reads TGCGCCAGCAGCTTGGCTGGCGGCAGGGACCAGCCCCAGCATTTT. Its translation is CASSLAGGRDQPQHF.

V and J are TRBV5-4 and TRBJ1-2; the D gene is possibly TRBD1 (6 bases). The CDR3 sequence is 13 residues long. Trimming stripped 3 bases from V and 3 bases from J, with 9 bases between. CDR1 and CDR2 (germline): SGHNT, YYREEE (reference sequence). The CDR3 region has the DNA TGTGCCAGCAGCTCGCGGACAGACTATGGCTACACCTTC. Translation gives CASSSRTDYGYTF.

The V and J genes are TRBV5-4 and TRBJ2-1; TRBD2 matches 8 bases. The CDR3 spans 17 residues. With 0 bases clipped from V and 6 bases from J, the junction kept 11 bases outside the gene matches. Germline-derived CDR1 and CDR2 are SGHNT and YYREEE (reference sequence). Here the CDR3 DNA reads TGTGCCAGCAGCTTGGATGGCGGGGGGTTTTCGAGCAATGAGCAGTTCTTC. Translation: CASSLDGGGFSSNEQFF.

V gene TRBV5-1 combines with J gene TRBJ1-4; TRBD1 agrees at 8 bases. The V segment lost 5 bases and the J segment 8 bases; nucleotides outside the gene matches: 14. This CDR3 is 16 amino acids long. Germline V gene data show CDR1 as SGHRS and CDR2 as YFSETQ. The CDR3 DNA follows: TGCGCCAGCAGTCTTATTGGTGGGACAGGTCTGGAAAAACTGTTTTTT. Its translation: CASSLIGGTGLEKLFF.

This sequence joins TRBV15 and TRBJ2-3, with 11 bases that match TRBD2. The CDR3 length is 15 residues. V was pared by 2 bases and J by 5 bases, with 3 bases of the junction left unmatched. The germline V gene encodes CDR1 LNHNV and CDR2 YYDKDF (reference sequence). DNA of the CDR3: TGTGCCACCAGCAGACTAGCGGGGGGTGGAGATACGCAGTATTTT. Encoded protein: CATSRLAGGGDTQYF.